Shown below are 18 T cell receptor beta chains from a single sample sequenced in a study of T cells in women clearing cervical HPV infection. Measured with immunoSEQ multiplex PCR; TCRdb has only the in-frame clones, and not every one. Its table lists fewer than 15,000 clones. The sequenced material came from blood buffy coat. These receptors all come from a woman between 18 and 69 years old with a cervical HPV16 infection that either progressed to CIN3+ or cleared (not recorded which).

About this clone itself: Coverage ceases 3 residues before the CDR3 finishes, and the germline J gene fills in the end. The chain has TRBV7-2 and TRBJ2-4; 7 positions match TRBD2. The V gene's germline CDR1 is SGHTA and CDR2 FQGNSA. The CDR3 is 14 residues long. CDR3 region: CASSGPGRDYGQYF. The CDR3 bases that were read are TGTGCCAGCAGCGGGCCGGGTAGGGACTATGGT.

For this clone: The read finishes 3 residues shy of the CDR3 end, and the germline J gene is used to complete it. The chain links TRBV5-1 to TRBJ1-1; tentatively, D is TRBD1 (6 bases). This CDR3 is 15 amino acids long. V was shortened by 4 bases and J by 4 bases, with 17 bases between the two germline ends. The germline V gene encodes CDR1 SGHRS and CDR2 YFSETQ. The DNA read from the CDR3 is TGCGCCAGCAGCCCGAGACAGGACATGGGCACTGAA. Translation: CASSPRQDMGTE. The CDR3 in full is CASSPRQDMGTEAFF.

Notes on this clone: The DNA ends 3 residues before the CDR3 does, and the rest of the CDR3 is filled in from the germline J gene. The genes are TRBV20-1 and TRBJ1-1, with 7 positions matching TRBD1. CDR1 and CDR2 from the germline V gene are DFQATT and SNEGSKA (reference sequence). With 6 bases clipped from V and 1 base from J, the junction kept 11 bases outside the gene matches. The CDR3 has 15 residues. The DNA read from the CDR3 is TGCAGTGCCAAATCAGACAGGGAAAGGAACACTGAA. This encodes CSAKSDRERNTE. The complete CDR3 sequence is CSAKSDRERNTEAFF.

For this clone: The read is 3 residues too short to cover the CDR3 end, so that end is filled in from the germline J gene. The chain links TRBV11-3 to TRBJ2-1; 9 nucleotides line up with TRBD2. J gave up 6 bases and V 3 bases, and 6 bases lay outside the gene matches. Germline loops: CDR1 SGHNT, CDR2 YENEEA. The CDR3 covers 15 residues. The CDR3 spells CASSLAGGKGNEQFF. Partial CDR3 DNA: TGTGCCAGCAGCTTGGCGGGGGGGAAAGGCAATGAG.

Remarks on this clone: The read ends 3 residues shy of where the CDR3 ends; the end is completed using the germline J gene. The gene calls are TRBV7-8 and TRBJ2-3; 7 positions match TRBD2. This CDR3 comprises 15 residues. J lost 2 bases, V lost 5 bases, and 7 bases had no gene match. Per germline, CDR1 SGHVS and CDR2 FQNEAQ. CDR3 DNA, as far as it was read: TGTGCCAGCAGCCTCCGGGACTACCTCACAGATACG. Its protein is CASSLRDYLTDT. The full CDR3 protein is CASSLRDYLTDTQYF.

A word on this clone: The CDR3 goes on 3 residues after the read ends, and that part is filled in from the germline J gene. The chain carries TRBV4-1 and TRBJ1-1; a weak D match, TRBD1 (6 bases). Germline V gene sequence: CDR1 MGHRA, CDR2 YSYEKL. The V end was cut by 2 bases, the J end by 7 bases, with 17 bases between. The CDR3 runs 15 residues. The CDR3 DNA, read in part, is TGCGCCAGCAGCCAACCCGCGGGGGGGCGCGGTGAA. The encoded protein is CASSQPAGGRGE. The full CDR3 protein is CASSQPAGGRGEAFF.

In terms of frequency, this clone is medium-sized. The read falls 3 residues short of the CDR3 end, and the missing part is taken from the germline J gene. The genes are TRBV12-3 or TRBV12-4 and TRBJ1-2, with 7 nucleotides matching TRBD1. The CDR3 runs 17 residues. The trim removed 3 bases at V and 4 bases at J, leaving 14 bases unmatched. The chain's CDR3 is CASSFAPGDSGIYGYTF. CDR3 DNA (partial): TGTGCCAGCAGTTTTGCCCCTGGGGACAGCGGGATCTATGGC.

Note on this clone: The read comes to an end 3 residues before the CDR3 does, leaving the germline J gene to fill in the end. The chain has TRBV29-1 and TRBJ1-1; 9 bases agree with TRBD1. Germline loops: CDR1 SQVTM, CDR2 ANQGSEA. With V trimmed by 8 bases and J by 4 bases, 11 bases remained unmatched. The CDR3 sequence is 14 residues long. The CDR3 protein is CSTKGDRGSTEAFF. CDR3 DNA, as far as it was read: TGCAGCACAAAGGGAGACAGGGGGTCCACTGAA.

Worth noting for this clone: The CDR3 end is not reached by the read, which stops 3 residues before it; the germline J gene fills it in. The rearrangement uses TRBV28 and TRBJ1-5, with D tentatively TRBD1 (5 bases). Germline V gives CDR1 MDHEN, CDR2 SYDVKM. Trimming stripped 7 bases from V and 4 bases from J, with 17 bases between. The CDR3 totals 15 residues. Here the CDR3 reads CASTPPGYRNQPQHF. CDR3 DNA (partial): TGTGCCAGCACCCCTCCAGGGTATCGAAATCAGCCC.

About this clone: Coverage ceases 3 residues before the CDR3 finishes, and the germline J gene fills in the end. The chain employs TRBV29-1 and TRBJ1-2; TRBD1 matches 10 bases. V was pared by 3 bases and J by 1 base, with 5 bases of the junction left unmatched. Germline V gene lookup returns CDR1 SQVTM and CDR2 ANQGSEA. The CDR3 extends over 15 amino acids. CDR3 DNA, as far as it was read: TGCAGCGTTGACACCGGGACAGGGGTTAACTATGGC. Translation: CSVDTGTGVNYG. The whole CDR3 protein reads CSVDTGTGVNYGYTF.

Points on this clone: The read terminates 3 residues before the CDR3 end, so the remaining end is supplied by the germline J gene. This rearrangement joins TRBV19 to TRBJ1-2; 7 positions match TRBD1. This CDR3 contains 15 residues. Looked up from germline, CDR1 is LNHDA and CDR2 is SQIVND (reference sequence). The sequenced part of the CDR3 DNA is TGTGCCAGTAGCCCGGGACAGCTCAAAGTCAGGGGC. This gives the protein CASSPGQLKVRG. The whole CDR3 is CASSPGQLKVRGYTF.

Points on this clone: The read terminates 3 residues ahead of where the CDR3 ends, so the germline J gene completes it. The gene calls are TRBV5-6 and TRBJ2-7; D gene unclear. The length of the CDR3 is 14 residues. Per the germline V gene, CDR1 is SGHDT and CDR2 is YYEEEE. Trimming shortened V by 0 bases and J by 2 bases, and 9 bases separated the two germline ends. Incomplete CDR3 DNA: TGTGCCAGCAGCTTGGTGGGTCTAGCCTACGAG. Translating gives CASSLVGLAYE. From start to end, the CDR3 is CASSLVGLAYEQYF.

With respect to this clone: The read halts 3 residues ahead of the CDR3 end, with the missing end drawn from the germline J gene. V usage is TRBV29-1 and J usage is TRBJ2-1, with TRBD2 identical over 8 bases. Trimming took 4 bases from V and 3 from J; bases not matched to a gene: 2. This CDR3 has 13 residues. Germline lookup yields CDR1 SQVTM and CDR2 ANQGSEA. CDR3 amino acids: CSVVTSVYNEQFF. CDR3 DNA, as far as it was read: TGCAGCGTTGTGACTAGCGTCTACAATGAG.

About this clone itself: The read is 3 residues too short to cover the CDR3 end, so that end is filled in from the germline J gene. J is TRBJ2-7 and V is TRBV4-1; D perhaps matches TRBD2 (5 bases). The V end was cut by 8 bases, the J end by 0 bases, with 11 bases between. Germline V gene lookup returns CDR1 MGHRA and CDR2 YSYEKL. The CDR3 loop spans 13 amino acids. The CDR3 DNA, read in part, is TGCGCCAGCTCCCGGGGTAGCTCCTACGAG. Its protein product is CASSRGSSYE. The full-length CDR3 reads as CASSRGSSYEQYF.

As concerns this clone: Read coverage stops 3 residues before the CDR3 terminus; the germline J gene supplies the remainder. The gene calls are TRBV6-1 and TRBJ1-6, with D possibly TRBD1 on 5 matching bases. V lost 4 bases to trimming and J lost 7 bases, with 11 bases between them. CDR1 and CDR2 from the germline V gene are MNHNS and SASEGT. The length of the CDR3 is 14 residues. CDR3 bases read: TGTGCCAGCAGTGCGAGGGGCGACAATTCACCC. Translation: CASSARGDNSP. The CDR3, in full, reads CASSARGDNSPLHF.

As concerns this clone: The read finishes 3 residues shy of the CDR3 end, and the germline J gene is used to complete it. The J gene is TRBJ1-5, the V gene TRBV7-9, with D perhaps matching TRBD1 (6 bases). This CDR3 is built from 14 residues. The germline gives CDR1 SEHNR, CDR2 FQNEAQ (reference sequence). V was trimmed by 5 bases and J by 6 bases, leaving 14 bases between them. CDR3 region: CASSPKGGTQPQHF. Partial CDR3 DNA: TGTGCCAGCAGCCCCAAAGGGGGAACTCAGCCC.

Worth noting for this clone: The CDR3 end lies 3 residues beyond the end of the read and is filled in from the germline J gene. The chain couples TRBV5-3 to TRBJ2-1; D remains ambiguous. TRBV5-3 is an open reading frame whose function is uncertain. V gave up 0 bases and J gave up 0 bases, with 13 bases separating them. The CDR3 has 17 residues. CDR3 protein: CARSLGSTRSSYNEQFF. The sequenced CDR3 bases are TGTGCCAGAAGCTTGGGGTCGACAAGGAGCTCCTACAATGAG.

The CDR3 sequence: CASSLRATKETQYF. Incomplete CDR3 DNA: TGTGCCAGCAGCTTGCGGGCAACAAAAGAGACC. V gene TRBV13 combines with J gene TRBJ2-5; tentative D call: TRBD2 (5 bases). Read coverage stops 3 residues before the CDR3 terminus; the germline J gene supplies the remainder. Trimming removed 3 bases from V and 3 bases from J, with 11 bases in between. CDR3 length equals 14 residues. Germline V gene sequence: CDR1 PRHDT, CDR2 FYEKMQ (reference sequence). The full variable domain, its missing parts supplied by reference TRBV13 and TRBJ2-5, is AAGVIQSPRHLIKEKRETATLKCYPIPRHDTVYWYQQGPGQDPQFLISFYEKMQSDKGSIPDRFSAQQFSDYHSELNMSSLELGDSALYFCASSLRATKETQYFGPGTRLLVL.